This TCR beta chain was found in a study of cytomegalovirus exposure and HLA in healthy donors. The CDR3 consists of 14 residues. The germline V and J ends were trimmed by 4 bases and 1 base, with 8 bases remaining between them. CDR1 and CDR2 from the germline V gene are MNHEY and SVGAGI. The study ran its PCR with 60 Vbeta and 13 Jbeta primers. Assay: immunoSEQ multiplex PCR; the TCRdb copy retains only in-frame clones and omits some. The table for this sample gives 150,000 to 200,000 clones. This TCR derives from a woman aged 18-29 years in good health and CMV-seropositive. The rearrangement joins TRBV6-5 to TRBJ1-3; D is uncertain. Sequenced sample: PBMCs. CDR3 sequence reads: CASSSFGSGNTIYF. In DNA, the CDR3 is TGTGCCAGCAGTTCGTTCGGGTCTGGAAACACCATATATTTT.